These 16 T cell receptor beta chains originate from one sample sequenced in a study of PD-L1 blockade in urothelial cancer. Noted time point: pretreatment peripheral blood. TCRdb's table, derived via immunoSEQ multiplex PCR, lists solely in-frame clones and lacks some. The table shows 70,000 to 95,000 clones, with about 90% occurring only once. The input for sequencing was PBMCs, taken around atezolizumab (anti-PD-L1) treatment. The receptor set was obtained from a woman aged 80 or over with urothelial cancer.

The chain employs TRBV5-4 and TRBJ1-4; D is perhaps TRBD1 (6 bases). Per germline, CDR1 SGHNT and CDR2 YYREEE (reference sequence). The CDR3 totals 15 residues. Between the trimmed V and J ends, which lost 4 bases and 5 bases, there was a span of 15 bases. The CDR3 protein is CASSRRTAQNEKLFF. For the CDR3, the DNA is TGTGCCAGCAGCCGTCGGACAGCCCAGAATGAAAAACTGTTTTTT.

V usage is TRBV18 and J usage is TRBJ1-5; D gene uncertain. CDR3 size: 13 residues. V was cut by 3 bases and J by 3 bases, with 6 bases left in between. The germline V gene has CDR1 KGHSH and CDR2 LQKENI. The CDR3 coding sequence is TGTGCCAGCTCACCGGTAGACAATCAGCCCCAGCATTTT. Its protein product is CASSPVDNQPQHF.

The rearrangement links TRBV4-2 to TRBJ2-1; 9 bases fit TRBD2. V dropped 6 bases and J dropped 7; count of bases not matched to a gene: 10. The CDR3 is 15 amino acids. Germline V gene lookup returns CDR1 LGHNA and CDR2 YNFKEQ. This CDR3 reads CASSHTSGSVNEQFF. The DNA of the CDR3 is TGTGCCAGCAGTCATACTAGCGGGTCTGTGAATGAGCAGTTCTTC.

The V gene is TRBV18, the J gene TRBJ1-3; TRBD1 agrees at 7 bases. This CDR3 region has 16 residues. J gave up 4 bases and V 4 bases, and 10 bases lay outside the gene matches. Germline loops: CDR1 KGHSH, CDR2 LQKENI. The CDR3 nucleotides are TGTGCCAGCTCACACCCCGGACAGGCTCTCGGAAACACCATATATTTT. This encodes CASSHPGQALGNTIYF.

The chain is built from TRBV19 and TRBJ1-2, with TRBD1 matching over 9 bases. The CDR3 is 13 residues long. From germline, CDR1 is LNHDA and CDR2 SQIVND (reference sequence). J was trimmed by 3 bases and V by 5 bases; bases with no gene match: 1. The CDR3 region is CASSDRGYYGYTF. The CDR3 bases are TGTGCCAGTAGTGACAGGGGGTACTATGGCTACACCTTC.

The gene calls are TRBV30 and TRBJ2-1; a weak D match, TRBD2 (6 bases). Trimming stripped 5 bases from V and 0 bases from J, with 23 bases between. CDR1 GTSNPN and CDR2 SVGIG come from the germline V gene (reference sequence). This CDR3 is 18 amino acids long. The CDR3 protein is CAWGRRATGSSSYNEQFF. The CDR3 DNA follows: TGTGCCTGGGGTCGGAGGGCCACGGGGTCGAGCTCCTACAATGAGCAGTTCTTC.

CDR3 residues: CASRLSTDRLTDTQYF. For the CDR3, the DNA is TGTGCCAGCAGATTATCGACAGACAGGCTAACAGATACGCAGTATTTT. V and J are TRBV5-6 and TRBJ2-3; TRBD1 might be the D (6 bases). The CDR3 runs to 16 residues. Germline V lookup: CDR1 SGHDT, CDR2 YYEEEE. Trimming pared 5 bases from V and 3 bases from J, leaving 19 bases between.

V usage is TRBV30 and J usage is TRBJ2-1; TRBD2 matches at 8 bases. Germline loops: CDR1 GTSNPN, CDR2 SVGIG (reference sequence). V lost 4 bases and J lost 4; bases outside the gene matches: 12. This CDR3 region has 16 residues. CDR3 amino acids: CAWTRRAGGAYNEQFF. The CDR3 DNA is TGTGCCTGGACCCGGCGGGCGGGAGGAGCTTACAATGAGCAGTTCTTC.

The chain uses TRBV28 and TRBJ1-5; D is perhaps TRBD1 (5 bases). Germline CDR1 is MDHEN and CDR2 is SYDVKM. Trimming shortened V by 4 bases and J by 0 bases, and 7 bases separated the two germline ends. This CDR3 has 14 amino acids. The chain's CDR3 is CASSSGGSNQPQHF. The CDR3 DNA follows: TGTGCCAGCAGTTCCGGGGGTAGCAATCAGCCCCAGCATTTT.

The chain combines TRBV20-1 with TRBJ2-2, with 7 bases fitting TRBD2. CDR3 size: 11 residues. Per germline, CDR1 DFQATT and CDR2 SNEGSKA (reference sequence). J was trimmed by 6 bases and V by 5 bases; bases with no gene match: 0. CDR3 DNA sequence: TGCAGTGCTCGGGGGGCCGGGGAGCTGTTTTTT. Amino acid sequence: CSARGAGELFF.

CDR3 amino acids: CASSDSSTSGWPGNEQFF. CDR3 in DNA: TGTGCCAGCAGTGACTCGTCGACTAGCGGGTGGCCAGGGAATGAGCAGTTCTTC. The J gene is TRBJ2-1, the V gene TRBV25-1; the match to TRBD2 covers 10 bases. Trimming took 3 bases from V and 7 from J; bases not matched to a gene: 15. Per the germline V gene, CDR1 is MGHDK and CDR2 is SYGVNS. The CDR3 loop spans 18 amino acids.

CDR3 amino acids: CASSSGQGAWGGEYF. In nucleotides, the CDR3 is TGTGCCAGCAGCTCCGGACAGGGGGCCTGGGGGGGCGAGTACTTC. The rearrangement uses TRBV11-2 and TRBJ2-5; TRBD1 agrees at 11 bases. The germline CDR1 and CDR2 sequences are SGHAT and FQNNGV. This CDR3 comprises 15 residues. V lost 4 bases and J lost 12; bases outside the gene matches: 13.

The chain has TRBV7-9 and TRBJ2-2; D not certain. Trimming stripped 3 bases from V and 5 bases from J, with 4 bases between. The CDR3 has 12 amino acids. Germline values: CDR1 SEHNR, CDR2 FQNEAQ (reference sequence). The CDR3: CASSFLTGELFF. In nucleotides, the CDR3 is TGTGCCAGCAGCTTTTTAACCGGGGAGCTGTTTTTT.

As to this clone: At one end, the junction sequence differs from germline, possibly due to a read error. The gene calls are TRBV6-1 and TRBJ1-5, with TRBD1 matching 7 bases. This CDR3 contains 15 residues. Germline-derived CDR1 and CDR2 are MNHNS and SASEGT. CDR3 sequence: CASREGQVGNQPQHF. The CDR3 DNA sequence: TGTGCCAGCAGGGAAGGACAGGTAGGCAATCAGCCCCAGCATTTT.

The V and J genes are TRBV19 and TRBJ1-1, with D possibly being TRBD1 (5 bases). In germline, CDR1 is LNHDA, CDR2 SQIVND (reference sequence). This CDR3 spans 14 amino acids. V lost 5 bases and J lost 1, with 11 bases in between. The CDR3 DNA reads TGTGCCAGTAGTGCCAGGGTAGAGAACACTGAAGCTTTCTTT. Translation gives CASSARVENTEAFF.

The CDR3 loop is CATSTRQGRDTQYF. The CDR3 DNA reads TGTGCCACCAGCACCCGACAGGGCAGAGATACGCAGTATTTT. This chain uses TRBV15 with TRBJ2-3, with TRBD1 identical over 7 bases. The germline V gene has CDR1 LNHNV and CDR2 YYDKDF (reference sequence). The CDR3 sequence is 14 residues long. After removal of 4 bases from V and 5 bases from J, the junction contained 6 bases not matched to a gene.